This TCR beta chain comes out of a study of T cell changes during pregnancy in multiple sclerosis. The table came from immunoSEQ multiplex PCR; TCRdb's copy has only in-frame clones and leaves some out. The table records approximately 20,000 clones, roughly 85% of them present only once. This clone is a singleton in its sample. Per the germline V gene, CDR1 is MGHDK and CDR2 is SYGVNS. The CDR3 loop spans 14 amino acids. V was clipped by 3 bases and J by 4 bases; unmatched bases: 3. This receptor was obtained from a female donor in good health, enrolled as a control in a pregnancy study. The chain combines TRBV25-1 with TRBJ2-7; TRBD2 matches at 10 bases. The material was CD8+ T cells from peripheral blood mononuclear cells, obtained in the third trimester of pregnancy. This CDR3 is CASSEIAGGYEQYF. In DNA form, the CDR3 reads TGTGCCAGCAGTGAGATAGCGGGGGGATACGAGCAGTACTTC.